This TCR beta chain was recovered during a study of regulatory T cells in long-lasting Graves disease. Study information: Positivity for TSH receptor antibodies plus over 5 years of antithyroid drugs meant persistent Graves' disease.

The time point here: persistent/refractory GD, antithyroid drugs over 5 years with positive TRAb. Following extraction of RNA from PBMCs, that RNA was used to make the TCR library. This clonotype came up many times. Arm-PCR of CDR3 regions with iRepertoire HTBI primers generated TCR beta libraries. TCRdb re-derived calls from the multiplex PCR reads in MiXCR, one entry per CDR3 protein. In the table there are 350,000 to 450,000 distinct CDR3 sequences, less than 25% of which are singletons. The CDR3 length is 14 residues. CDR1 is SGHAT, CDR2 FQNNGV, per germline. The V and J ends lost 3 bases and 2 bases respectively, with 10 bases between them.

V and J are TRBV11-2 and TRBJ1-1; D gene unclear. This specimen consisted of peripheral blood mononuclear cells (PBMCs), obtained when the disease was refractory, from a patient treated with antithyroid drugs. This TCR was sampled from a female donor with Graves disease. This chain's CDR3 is CASSLSPVNTEAFF. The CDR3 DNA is TGTGCCAGCAGCTTGAGTCCAGTAAACACTGAAGCTTTCTTT.